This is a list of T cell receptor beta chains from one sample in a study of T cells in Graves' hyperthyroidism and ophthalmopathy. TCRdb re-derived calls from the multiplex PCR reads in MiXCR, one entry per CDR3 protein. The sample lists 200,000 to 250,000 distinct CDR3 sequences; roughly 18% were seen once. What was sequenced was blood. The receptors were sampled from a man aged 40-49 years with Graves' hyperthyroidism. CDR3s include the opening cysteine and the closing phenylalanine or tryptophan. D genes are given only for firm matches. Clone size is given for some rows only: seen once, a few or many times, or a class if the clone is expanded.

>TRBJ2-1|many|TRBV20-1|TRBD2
TGCAGTGCTAGAAGGACTAGCGGGGCCGATGAGCAGTTCTTC
CSARRTSGADEQFF
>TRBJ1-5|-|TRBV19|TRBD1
TGTGCCAGTAGTATGGGGCAGGGGGGCGGCAATCAGCCCCAGCATTTT
CASSMGQGGGNQPQHF
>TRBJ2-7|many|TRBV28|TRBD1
TGTGCCAGCAGTTTAGAAGTGACAGGGCACTACGAGCAGTACTTC
CASSLEVTGHYEQYF
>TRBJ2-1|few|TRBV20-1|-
TGCAGTGCTAGAGATCTTCACTCCCCCCGCTCCTACAATGAGCAGTTCTTC
CSARDLHSPRSYNEQFF
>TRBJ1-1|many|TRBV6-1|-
TGTGCCAGCAGTGGGACCGAAAGGCAAGTGAACACTGAAGCTTTCTTT
CASSGTERQVNTEAFF
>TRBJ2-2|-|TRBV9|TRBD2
TGTGCCAGCAGCCCAAGACTAGCGGTGAACACCGGGGAGCTGTTTTTT
CASSPRLAVNTGELFF
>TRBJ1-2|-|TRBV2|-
TGTGCCAGCAGTGCCCGGGGGCGAGTTGGCTACACCTTC
CASSARGRVGYTF
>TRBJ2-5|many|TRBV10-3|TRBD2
TGTGCCATCAGTCGGACTAGCGGGGGGGCGGAGACCCAGTACTTC
CAISRTSGGAETQYF
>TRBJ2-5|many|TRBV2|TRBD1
TGTGCCAGCAGCGGGCCCACAGGGGGCGAGACCCAGTACTTC
CASSGPTGGETQYF
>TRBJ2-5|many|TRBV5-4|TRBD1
TGTGCCAGCAGCTTGATGGGAACCGGGACAGGTGAAACCCAGTACTTC
CASSLMGTGTGETQYF
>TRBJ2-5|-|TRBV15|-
TGTGCCACCAGCACAGACTGGGGGAAAGCGGAGACCCAGTACTTC
CATSTDWGKAETQYF
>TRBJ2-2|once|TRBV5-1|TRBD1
TGCGCCAGCAGCTTGTCGGCAGGGGGCTACGGCGGGGAGCTGTTTTTT
CASSLSAGGYGGELFF
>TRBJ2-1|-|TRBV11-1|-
TGTGCCAGCAGCTTAGGGAGCCCCTACAATGAGCAGTTCTTC
CASSLGSPYNEQFF
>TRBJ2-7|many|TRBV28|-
TGTGCCAGCAGTTTGGACCCTAAAGGGGAGCAGTACTTC
CASSLDPKGEQYF
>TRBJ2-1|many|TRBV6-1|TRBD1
TGTGCCAGCAGCCCCTTGACAGGGACGACTGAGCAGTTCTTC
CASSPLTGTTEQFF
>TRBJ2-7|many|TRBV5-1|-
TGCGCCAGCAGCTTGACCAGGGGCGCCTACTACGAGCAGTACTTC
CASSLTRGAYYEQYF
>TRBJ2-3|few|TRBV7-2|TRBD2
TGTGCCAGCAGCTTAGGGCAAGCGGGGGGACAAGATACGCAGTATTTT
CASSLGQAGGQDTQYF
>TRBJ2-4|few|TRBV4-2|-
TGTGCCAGCAGCCAAGACAGGGGAAGGAACATTCAGTACTTC
CASSQDRGRNIQYF
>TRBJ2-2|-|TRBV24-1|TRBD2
TGTGCCACCAGTGAGAGACTAGCGGGCACCGGGGAGCTGTTTTTT
CATSERLAGTGELFF
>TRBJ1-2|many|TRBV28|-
TGTGCCAGCAGTTCGGGACGGCTCTATGGCTACACCTTC
CASSSGRLYGYTF
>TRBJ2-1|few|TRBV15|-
TGTGCCACCAGCAGAGTCTTCGGCAATGAGCAGTTCTTC
CATSRVFGNEQFF
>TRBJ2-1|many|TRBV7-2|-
TGTGCCAGCAGCTTAGTTCTAGGGCGGGGGCTAGGGTACGCTGAGCAGTTCTTC
CASSLVLGRGLGYAEQFF
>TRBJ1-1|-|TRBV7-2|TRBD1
TGTGCCAGCATACAAATGACAGGGGGCATGATCCCTGAAGCTTTCTTT
CASIQMTGGMIPEAFF
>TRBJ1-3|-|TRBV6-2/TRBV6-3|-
TGTGCCAGCAGGGAAAAGGGTACTCCTGGAAACACCATATATTTT
CASREKGTPGNTIYF
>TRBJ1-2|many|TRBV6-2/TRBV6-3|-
TGTGCCAGCAGTTACCGGGACTATGGCTACACCTTC
CASSYRDYGYTF
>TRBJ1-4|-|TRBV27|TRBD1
TGTGCCAGCAGCTTTTGGGACAGCCGGGGGGGAAAACTGTTTTTT
CASSFWDSRGGKLFF
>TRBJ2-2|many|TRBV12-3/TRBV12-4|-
TGTGCCAGCAGGCCGGGACTTTCAACGGTGGAGCTGTTTTTT
CASRPGLSTVELFF
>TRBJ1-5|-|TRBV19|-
TGTGCCAGTAGTGGCCGACAATATAGCAATCAGCCCCAGCATTTT
CASSGRQYSNQPQHF
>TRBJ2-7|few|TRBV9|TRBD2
TGTGCCAGCAGCGTAGCTAGCGGGGGTCTCTACGAGCAGTACTTC
CASSVASGGLYEQYF
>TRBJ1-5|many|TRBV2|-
TGTGCCAGCAGTGGCACAGATCAGCCCCAGCATTTT
CASSGTDQPQHF